These 18 T cell receptor beta chains were sequenced from one sample in a study of OX40 agonist ivuxolimab in advanced cancers. Only in-frame clones appear in the TCRdb table, and some are missing; sequencing was by immunoSEQ multiplex PCR. The sample has 50,000 to 75,000 clones, 87% seen once. The specimen comprised CD4+ or CD8+ T cells sorted from blood, sampled in a trial of the OX40 agonist ivuxolimab. These receptors were collected from an adult with an advanced solid tumor such as melanoma, head and neck, liver or kidney cancer.

The chain combines TRBV6-1 with TRBJ1-1, with TRBD1 matching over 8 bases. Germline values: CDR1 MNHNS, CDR2 SASEGT. The CDR3 totals 17 residues. With V trimmed by 4 bases and J by 3 bases, 13 bases remained unmatched. DNA for the CDR3: TGTGCCAGCAGTGGGTCTGCAGGGGGCGGGGGGTACACTGAAGCTTTCTTT. Translated, it gives CASSGSAGGGGYTEAFF.

The chain is built from TRBV7-2 and TRBJ2-7, with 12 bases that match TRBD1. V dropped 5 bases and J dropped 2; count of bases not matched to a gene: 7. The germline V gene encodes CDR1 SGHTA and CDR2 FQGNSA. The CDR3 is 16 amino acids. CDR3 in DNA: TGTGCCAGCAGCCTAGAGGGGACAGGGGGCGCCTACGAGCAGTACTTC. Amino acid sequence: CASSLEGTGGAYEQYF.

The chain is built from TRBV13 and TRBJ2-7; 10 bases agree with TRBD1. The CDR3 length is 14 residues. CDR1 and CDR2 from the germline V gene are PRHDT and FYEKMQ (reference sequence). The V segment lost 3 bases and the J segment 4 bases; nucleotides outside the gene matches: 3. CDR3 sequence reads: CASSLGDRGYEQYF. CDR3 coding DNA: TGTGCCAGCAGCTTGGGGGACAGGGGTTACGAGCAGTACTTC.

This chain connects TRBV12-5 to TRBJ2-3; D is possibly TRBD1 or TRBD2 (5 bases each). V dropped 6 bases and J dropped 6 bases, with 19 bases sitting between them. CDR1 and CDR2 (germline): LGHNT, FRNRAP. The CDR3 is made up of 15 amino acids. DNA of the CDR3: TGTGCTAGTGGCCAGCCTCAGGGAGCTACGGATACGCAGTATTTT. It specifies CASGQPQGATDTQYF.

The V call is TRBV11-2, the J call TRBJ1-1, with TRBD1 matching 9 bases. The trim removed 5 bases at V and 0 bases at J, leaving 7 bases unmatched. This CDR3 contains 16 residues. Germline lookup yields CDR1 SGHAT and CDR2 FQNNGV. The CDR3 is CASSPGQGTMNTEAFF. The CDR3 nucleotides read TGTGCCAGCAGCCCGGGACAGGGAACCATGAACACTGAAGCTTTCTTT.

The gene calls are TRBV15 and TRBJ2-2; 8 nucleotides agree with TRBD2. Losses at the gene ends were 2 bases for V and 6 bases for J; bases not matched to a gene: 8. Per germline, CDR1 LNHNV and CDR2 YYDKDF (reference sequence). The CDR3 has 16 amino acids. CDR3: CATSRQKPGGPGELFF. The CDR3, as DNA: TGTGCCACCAGCAGACAGAAACCGGGGGGGCCCGGGGAGCTGTTTTTT.

The chain has TRBV10-2 and TRBJ2-7; the D is unclear. Trimming removed 8 bases at V and 1 base at J, with 9 bases between. Germline assignment: CDR1 WSHSY and CDR2 SAAADI. This CDR3 is built from 12 residues. CDR3 residues: CASSSGSYEQYF. In DNA, the CDR3 is TGCGCCAGCTCTTCAGGTTCCTACGAGCAGTACTTC.

This CDR3 reads CASSQARGAGELFF. CDR3 in DNA: TGTGCCAGCAGCCAAGCCCGGGGGGCCGGGGAGCTGTTTTTT. This rearrangement joins TRBV14 to TRBJ2-2; 7 nucleotides align to TRBD2. The CDR3 loop spans 14 amino acids. Trimming cost V 1 base and J 6 bases; bases outside gene matches: 2. Germline V CDR1 and CDR2: SGHDN, FVKESK.

CDR3 region: CASSDLGRGYTF. The CDR3 bases are TGTGCCAGCAGTGATTTAGGGAGAGGCTACACCTTC. V usage is TRBV2 and J usage is TRBJ1-2, with D unclear. Trimming shortened V by 3 bases and J by 8 bases, and 10 bases separated the two germline ends. There are 12 residues in the CDR3. Germline V lookup: CDR1 SNHLY, CDR2 FYNNEI.

The V call is TRBV11-2, the J call TRBJ2-7; D gene unclear. The germline CDR1 and CDR2 sequences are SGHAT and FQNNGV. Between the trimmed V and J ends, which lost 1 base and 0 bases, there was a span of 10 bases. This CDR3 comprises 15 residues. In nucleotides, the CDR3 is TGTGCCAGCAGCTTAGGAGTAGGCTACTCCTACGAGCAGTACTTC. Translation: CASSLGVGYSYEQYF.

This chain uses TRBV7-2 with TRBJ2-7; weak D call: TRBD2 (7 bases). V was pared by 5 bases and J by 4 bases, with 15 bases between. The CDR3 runs to 14 residues. Germline V gene lookup returns CDR1 SGHTA and CDR2 FQGNSA. In nucleotides, the CDR3 is TGTGCCAGCAGCAGGGTAGGGGGGGCGTACGAGCAGTACTTC. This translates into CASSRVGGAYEQYF.

This chain uses TRBV27 with TRBJ2-1; perhaps TRBD1 as D (5 bases). V was clipped by 2 bases and J by 7 bases, with 6 bases between them. CDR1 and CDR2 from the germline V gene are MNHEY and SMNVEV (reference sequence). The CDR3 spans 12 residues. The CDR3 protein is CASSLRGNEQFF. CDR3 coding DNA: TGTGCCAGCAGTTTAAGGGGAAATGAGCAGTTCTTC.

The rearrangement joins TRBV6-5 to TRBJ2-7; D is unresolved. The CDR3 has 12 amino acids. The germline gives CDR1 MNHEY, CDR2 SVGAGI. The ends were cut back, 6 bases at V and 1 base at J, with 7 bases in the middle. CDR3 DNA sequence: TGTGCCAGCAGAGAGAGGTCCTACGAGCAGTACTTC. Translation gives CASRERSYEQYF.

The chain employs TRBV15 and TRBJ2-5, with 12 positions matching TRBD1. Germline-derived CDR1 and CDR2 are LNHNV and YYDKDF (reference sequence). Trimming at V came to 1 base and at J to 2 bases, leaving 2 bases not matched to a gene. CDR3 length: 16 amino acids. DNA of the CDR3: TGTGCCACCAGCAGAGGGGGACAGGGGGCTCAAGAGACCCAGTACTTC. It specifies CATSRGGQGAQETQYF.

The rearrangement links TRBV6-4 to TRBJ2-1, with 8 bases matching TRBD1. J lost 9 bases, V lost 4 bases, and 5 bases had no gene match. CDR1 and CDR2 (germline): MRHNA, SNTAGT. The CDR3 contains 13 residues. CDR3 residues: CASSAGTGGEQFF. The CDR3 coding sequence is TGTGCCAGCAGTGCCGGAACAGGGGGTGAGCAGTTCTTC.

The gene calls are TRBV7-2 and TRBJ1-4; 9 bases agree with TRBD1. The V gene's germline CDR1 is SGHTA and CDR2 FQGNSA. V trimming: 5 bases; J trimming: 5 bases; junction bases outside the gene matches: 3. This CDR3 has 14 amino acids. In nucleotides, the CDR3 is TGTGCCAGCAGCCAGGGACAGGGCAATGAAAAACTGTTTTTT. It codes for CASSQGQGNEKLFF.

J is TRBJ2-7 and V is TRBV7-9; maybe TRBD1 (6 bases). CDR1 and CDR2 from the germline V gene are SEHNR and FQNEAQ (reference sequence). V was pared by 5 bases and J by 5 bases, with 16 bases between. The CDR3 is 14 residues long. CDR3 nucleotides: TGTGCCAGCAGCCCGGCCGGGACACCAAACGAGCAGTACTTC. Protein product: CASSPAGTPNEQYF.

The chain links TRBV5-4 to TRBJ2-1, with 7 bases identical to TRBD1. Germline V gene sequence: CDR1 SGHNT, CDR2 YYREEE (reference sequence). Trimming at V came to 0 bases and at J to 4 bases, leaving 4 bases not matched to a gene. The CDR3 loop spans 15 amino acids. The CDR3 spells CASSLADRFYNEQFF. Here the CDR3 DNA reads TGTGCCAGCAGCTTGGCGGACAGGTTTTACAATGAGCAGTTCTTC.